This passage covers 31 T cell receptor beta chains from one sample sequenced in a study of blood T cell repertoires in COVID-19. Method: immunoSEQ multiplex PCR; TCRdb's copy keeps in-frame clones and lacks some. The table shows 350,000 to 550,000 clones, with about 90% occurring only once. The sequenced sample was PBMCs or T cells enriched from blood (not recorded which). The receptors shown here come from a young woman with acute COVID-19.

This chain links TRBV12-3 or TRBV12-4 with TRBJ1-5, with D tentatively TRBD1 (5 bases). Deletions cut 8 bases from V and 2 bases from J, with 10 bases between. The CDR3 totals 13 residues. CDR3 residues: CASRGGGNQPQHF. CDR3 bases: TGTGCCAGCCGGGGGGGAGGCAATCAGCCCCAGCATTTT.

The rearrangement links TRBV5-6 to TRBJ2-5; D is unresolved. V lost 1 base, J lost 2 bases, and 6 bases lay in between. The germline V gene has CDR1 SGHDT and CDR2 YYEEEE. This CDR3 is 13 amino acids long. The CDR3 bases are TGTGCCAGCAGCTTGTATCCTCAAGAGACCCAGTACTTC. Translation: CASSLYPQETQYF.

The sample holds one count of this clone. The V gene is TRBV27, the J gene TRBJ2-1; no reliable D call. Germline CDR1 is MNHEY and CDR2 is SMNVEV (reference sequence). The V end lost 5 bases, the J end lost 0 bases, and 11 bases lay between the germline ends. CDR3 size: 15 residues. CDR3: CASSPRVISYNEQFF. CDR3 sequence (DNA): TGTGCCAGCAGTCCCCGGGTCATCTCCTACAATGAGCAGTTCTTC.

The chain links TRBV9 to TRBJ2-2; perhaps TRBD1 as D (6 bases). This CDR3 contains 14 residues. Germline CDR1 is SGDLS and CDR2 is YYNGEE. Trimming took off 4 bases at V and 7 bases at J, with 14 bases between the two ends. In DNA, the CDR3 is TGTGCCAGCAGCATTCGTCAGGGGAACGGGGAGCTGTTTTTT. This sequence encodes CASSIRQGNGELFF.

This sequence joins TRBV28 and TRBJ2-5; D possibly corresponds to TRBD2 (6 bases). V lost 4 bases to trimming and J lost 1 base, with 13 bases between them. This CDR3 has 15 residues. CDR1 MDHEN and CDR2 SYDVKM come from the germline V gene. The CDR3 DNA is TGTGCCAGCAGTTGGATTGGGGGGAGCCAAGAGACCCAGTACTTC. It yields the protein CASSWIGGSQETQYF. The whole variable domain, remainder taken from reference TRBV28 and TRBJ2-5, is DVKVTQSSRYLVKRTGEKVFLECVQDMDHENMFWYRQDPGLGLRLIYFSYDVKMKEKGDIPEGYSVSREKKERFSLILESASTNQTSMYLCASSWIGGSQETQYFGPGTRLLVL.

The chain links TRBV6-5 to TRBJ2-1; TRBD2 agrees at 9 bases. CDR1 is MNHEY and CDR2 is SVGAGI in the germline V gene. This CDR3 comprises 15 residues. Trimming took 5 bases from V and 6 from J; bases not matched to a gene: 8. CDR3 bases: TGTGCCAGCAGTACCCCGGGACTAGCTGGCAATGAGCAGTTCTTC. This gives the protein CASSTPGLAGNEQFF.

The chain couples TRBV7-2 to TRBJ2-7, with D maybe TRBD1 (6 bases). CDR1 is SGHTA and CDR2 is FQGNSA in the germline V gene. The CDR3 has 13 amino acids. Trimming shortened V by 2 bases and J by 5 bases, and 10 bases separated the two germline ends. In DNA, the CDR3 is TGTGCCAGCAGCTTAACAGGGATCGACGAGCAGTACTTC. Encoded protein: CASSLTGIDEQYF.

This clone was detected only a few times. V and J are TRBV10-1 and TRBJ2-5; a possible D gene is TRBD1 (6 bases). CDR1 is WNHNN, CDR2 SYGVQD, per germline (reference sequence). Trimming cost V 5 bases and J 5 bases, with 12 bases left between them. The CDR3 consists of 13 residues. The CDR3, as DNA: TGCGCCAGCAGTTTAACAGGGATGGAGACCCAGTACTTC. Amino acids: CASSLTGMETQYF.

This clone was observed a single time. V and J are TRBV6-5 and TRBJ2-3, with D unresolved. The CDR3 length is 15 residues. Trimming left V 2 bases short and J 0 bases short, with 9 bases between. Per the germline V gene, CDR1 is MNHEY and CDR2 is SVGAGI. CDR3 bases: TGTGCCAGCAGTTACACTCGCGGTAGCACAGATACGCAGTATTTT. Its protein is CASSYTRGSTDTQYF.

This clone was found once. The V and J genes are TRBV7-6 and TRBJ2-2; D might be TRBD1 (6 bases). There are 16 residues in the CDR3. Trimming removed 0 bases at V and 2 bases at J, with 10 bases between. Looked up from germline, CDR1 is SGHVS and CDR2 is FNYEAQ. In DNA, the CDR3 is TGTGCCAGCAGCTTAGCGATCAGGGGAAACACCGGGGAGCTGTTTTTT. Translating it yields CASSLAIRGNTGELFF.

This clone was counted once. The DNA of the CDR3 is TGCGCCAGCAGCTCCCGGGACAGGAACCAGCAGTTCTTC. Translated: CASSSRDRNQQFF. The J gene is TRBJ2-1, the V gene TRBV5-1, with 8 positions matching TRBD1. Germline loops: CDR1 SGHRS, CDR2 YFSETQ. The CDR3 consists of 13 residues. Germline trimming cut 3 bases from V and 11 bases from J; bases unmatched to any gene: 7.

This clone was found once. The CDR3 sequence: CASSPEGVGAFF. CDR3 sequence (DNA): TGTGCCAGCAGCCCAGAGGGGGTTGGGGCTTTCTTT. The chain is built from TRBV11-2 and TRBJ1-1; the D gene is possibly TRBD1 (6 bases). Trimming left V 5 bases short and J 11 bases short, with 15 bases between. CDR3 size: 12 residues. The V gene's germline CDR1 is SGHAT and CDR2 FQNNGV.

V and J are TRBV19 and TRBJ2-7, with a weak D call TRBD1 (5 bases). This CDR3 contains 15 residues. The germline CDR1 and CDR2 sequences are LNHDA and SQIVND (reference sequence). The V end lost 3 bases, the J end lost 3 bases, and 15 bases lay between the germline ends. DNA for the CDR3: TGTGCCAGTAGTATTCTCCTTGGGCAGGGCTACGAGCAGTACTTC. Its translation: CASSILLGQGYEQYF. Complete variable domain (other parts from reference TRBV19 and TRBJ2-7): DGGITQSPKYLFRKEGQNVTLSCEQNLNHDAMYWYRQDPGQGLRLIYYSQIVNDFQKGDIAEGYSVSREKKESFPLTVTSAQKNPTAFYLCASSILLGQGYEQYFGPGTRLTVT.

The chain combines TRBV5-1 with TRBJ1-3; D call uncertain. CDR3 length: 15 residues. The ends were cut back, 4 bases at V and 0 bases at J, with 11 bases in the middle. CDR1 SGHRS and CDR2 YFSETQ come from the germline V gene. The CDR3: CASSNPGSSGNTIYF. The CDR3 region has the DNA TGCGCCAGCAGCAACCCAGGAAGCTCTGGAAACACCATATATTTT.

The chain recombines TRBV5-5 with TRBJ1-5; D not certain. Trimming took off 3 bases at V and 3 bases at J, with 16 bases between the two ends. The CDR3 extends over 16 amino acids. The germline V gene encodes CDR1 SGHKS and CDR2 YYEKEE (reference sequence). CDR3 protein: CASSWTLVSFNQPQHF. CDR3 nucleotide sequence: TGTGCCAGCAGCTGGACTTTGGTGAGCTTCAATCAGCCCCAGCATTTT. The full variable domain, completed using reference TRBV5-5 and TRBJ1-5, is DAGVTQSPTHLIKTRGQQVTLRCSPISGHKSVSWYQQVLGQGPQFIFQYYEKEERGRGNFPDRFSARQFPNYSSELNVNALLLGDSALYLCASSWTLVSFNQPQHFGDGTRLSIL.

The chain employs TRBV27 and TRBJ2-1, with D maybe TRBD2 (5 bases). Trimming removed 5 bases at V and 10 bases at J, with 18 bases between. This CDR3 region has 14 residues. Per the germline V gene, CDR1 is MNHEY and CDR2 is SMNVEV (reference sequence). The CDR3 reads CASSDRLTSGEQFF. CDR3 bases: TGTGCCAGCAGTGACCGGCTAACTAGTGGGGAGCAGTTCTTC.

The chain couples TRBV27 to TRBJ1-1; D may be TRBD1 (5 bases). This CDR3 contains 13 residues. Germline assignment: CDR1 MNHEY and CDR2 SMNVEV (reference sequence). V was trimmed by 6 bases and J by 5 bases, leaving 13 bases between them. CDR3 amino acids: CASSLSGGTEAFF. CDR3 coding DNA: TGTGCCAGCAGCCTGTCTGGGGGGACTGAAGCTTTCTTT.

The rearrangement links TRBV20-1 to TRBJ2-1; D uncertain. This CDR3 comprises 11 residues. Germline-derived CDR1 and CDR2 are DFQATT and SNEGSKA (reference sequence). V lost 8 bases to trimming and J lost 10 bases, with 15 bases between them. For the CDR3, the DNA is TGCAGTTTCCCTAGTCGGCTCGAGCAGTTCTTC. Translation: CSFPSRLEQFF.

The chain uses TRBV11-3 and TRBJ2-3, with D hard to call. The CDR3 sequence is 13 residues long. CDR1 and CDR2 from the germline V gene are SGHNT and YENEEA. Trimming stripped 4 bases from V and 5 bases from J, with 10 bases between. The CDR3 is CASSSYDLDTQYF. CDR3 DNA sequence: TGTGCCAGCAGCTCCTACGATCTAGATACGCAGTATTTT.

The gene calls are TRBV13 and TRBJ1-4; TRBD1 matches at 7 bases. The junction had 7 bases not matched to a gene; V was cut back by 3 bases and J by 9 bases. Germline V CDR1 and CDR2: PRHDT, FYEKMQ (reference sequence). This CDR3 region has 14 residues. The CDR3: CASSFGDRDQKLFF. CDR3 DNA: TGTGCCAGCAGCTTCGGAGACAGGGACCAAAAACTGTTTTTT.

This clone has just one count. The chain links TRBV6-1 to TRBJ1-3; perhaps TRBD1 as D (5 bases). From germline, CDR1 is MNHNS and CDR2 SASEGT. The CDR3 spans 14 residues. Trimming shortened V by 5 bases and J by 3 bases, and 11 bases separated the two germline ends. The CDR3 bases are TGTGCCAGCAGTTCCGACAGCTTTGGAAACACCATATATTTT. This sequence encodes CASSSDSFGNTIYF.

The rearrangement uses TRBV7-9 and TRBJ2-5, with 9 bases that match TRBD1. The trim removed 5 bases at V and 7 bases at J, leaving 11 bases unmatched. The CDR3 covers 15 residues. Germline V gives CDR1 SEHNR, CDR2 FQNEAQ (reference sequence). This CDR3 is CASSPGDRVLGTQYF. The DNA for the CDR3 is TGTGCCAGCAGCCCAGGGGACAGGGTACTCGGGACCCAGTACTTC.

The CDR3 DNA follows: TGTGCCAGCAGCGAGACCGGGACAGGGGTCATTCAGTACTTC. Translated, it gives CASSETGTGVIQYF. V usage is TRBV9 and J usage is TRBJ2-4, with TRBD1 matching 10 bases. Germline-derived CDR1 and CDR2 are SGDLS and YYNGEE. The length of the CDR3 is 14 residues. V trimming: 3 bases; J trimming: 9 bases; junction bases outside the gene matches: 6.

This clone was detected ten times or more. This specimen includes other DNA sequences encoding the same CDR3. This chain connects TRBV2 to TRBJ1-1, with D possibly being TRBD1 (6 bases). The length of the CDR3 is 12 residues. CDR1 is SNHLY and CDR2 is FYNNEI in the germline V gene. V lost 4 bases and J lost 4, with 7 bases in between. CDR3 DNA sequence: TGTGCCAGCAGTGGGGACATCACTGAAGCTTTCTTT. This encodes CASSGDITEAFF.

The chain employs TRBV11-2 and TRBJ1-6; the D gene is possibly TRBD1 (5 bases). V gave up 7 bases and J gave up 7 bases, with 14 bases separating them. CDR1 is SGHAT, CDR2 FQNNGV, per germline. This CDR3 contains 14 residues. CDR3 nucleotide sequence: TGTGCCAGCAACCAAGAAGGGGCAAATTCACCCCTCCACTTT. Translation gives CASNQEGANSPLHF.

In nucleotides, the CDR3 is TGTGCCAGCAGCAAAATAAGGCGGGAGGGGATCTACAATGAGCAGTTCTTC. Protein: CASSKIRREGIYNEQFF. This chain uses TRBV21-1 with TRBJ2-1; the DNA was not compared with TRBD2, the D call given in the table. TRBV21-1 represents a pseudogene. The CDR3 has 17 residues.

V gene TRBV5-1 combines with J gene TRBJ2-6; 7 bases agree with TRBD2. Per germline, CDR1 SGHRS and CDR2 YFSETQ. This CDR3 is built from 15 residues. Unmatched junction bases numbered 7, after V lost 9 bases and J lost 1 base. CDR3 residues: CATETSPSGANVLTF. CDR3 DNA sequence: TGCGCCACCGAGACTAGCCCGTCTGGGGCCAACGTCCTGACTTTC.

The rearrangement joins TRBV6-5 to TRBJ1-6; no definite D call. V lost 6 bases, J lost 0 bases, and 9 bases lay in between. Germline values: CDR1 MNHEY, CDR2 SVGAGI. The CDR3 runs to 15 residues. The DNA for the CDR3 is TGTGCCAGCAGCGCCACATACTCCTATAATTCACCCCTCCACTTT. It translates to CASSATYSYNSPLHF.

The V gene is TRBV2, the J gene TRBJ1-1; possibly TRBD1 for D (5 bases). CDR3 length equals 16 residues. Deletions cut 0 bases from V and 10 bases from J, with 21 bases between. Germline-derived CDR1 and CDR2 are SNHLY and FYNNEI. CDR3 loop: CASSEALRAGGGGAFF. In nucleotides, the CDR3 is TGTGCCAGCAGTGAAGCGCTTCGGGCAGGCGGCGGGGGAGCTTTCTTT.

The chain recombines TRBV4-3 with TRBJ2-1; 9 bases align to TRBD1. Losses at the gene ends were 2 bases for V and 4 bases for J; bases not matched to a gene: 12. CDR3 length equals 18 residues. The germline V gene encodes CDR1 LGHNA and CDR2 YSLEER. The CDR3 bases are TGCGCCAGCAGCCAACCTCCAGCGGGACAGGGTGTTTACAATGAGCAGTTCTTC. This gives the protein CASSQPPAGQGVYNEQFF.

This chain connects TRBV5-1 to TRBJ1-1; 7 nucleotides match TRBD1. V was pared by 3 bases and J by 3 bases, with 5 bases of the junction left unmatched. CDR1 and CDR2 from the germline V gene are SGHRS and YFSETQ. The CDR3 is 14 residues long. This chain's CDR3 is CASSYGTVYTEAFF. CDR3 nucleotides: TGCGCCAGCAGCTACGGGACAGTCTACACTGAAGCTTTCTTT.